This T cell receptor beta chain was profiled in a study of T cells after yellow fever vaccination. This clonotype came up a few times. TCRdb independently ran MiXCR on the 5' RACE reads; one entry per CDR3 protein. This sample has 620,000 or so distinct CDR3 sequences, with 10% to 15% found just once. Germline V gives CDR1 DFQATT, CDR2 SNEGSKA (reference sequence). The V gene lost 5 bases and the J gene lost 2 bases, with 9 bases spanning the gap. The CDR3 is 13 amino acids. The sequenced sample was PBMCs, obtained on the day of the yellow fever booster vaccination. This chain joins TRBV20-1 and TRBJ1-4, with D possibly TRBD1 on 5 matching bases. This TCR derives from a man aged 25-40 years who received the YFV17D yellow fever vaccine. CDR3 DNA: TGCAGTGCTTCGGGGGTGACTAATGAAAAACTGTTTTTT. It encodes CSASGVTNEKLFF.